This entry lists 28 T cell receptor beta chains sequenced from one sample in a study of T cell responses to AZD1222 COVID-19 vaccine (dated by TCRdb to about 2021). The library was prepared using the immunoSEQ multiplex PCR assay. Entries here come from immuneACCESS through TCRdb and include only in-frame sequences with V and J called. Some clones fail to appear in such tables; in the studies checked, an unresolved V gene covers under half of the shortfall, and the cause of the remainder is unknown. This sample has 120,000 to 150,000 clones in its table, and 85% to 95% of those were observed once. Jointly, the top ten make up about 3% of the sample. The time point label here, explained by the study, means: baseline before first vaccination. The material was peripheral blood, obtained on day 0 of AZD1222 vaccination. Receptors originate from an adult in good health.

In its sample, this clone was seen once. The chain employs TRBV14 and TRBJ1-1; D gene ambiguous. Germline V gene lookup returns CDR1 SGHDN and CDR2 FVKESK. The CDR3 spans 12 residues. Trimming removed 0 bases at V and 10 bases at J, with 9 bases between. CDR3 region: CASSQDRIGAFF. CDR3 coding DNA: TGTGCCAGCAGCCAAGATAGAATTGGAGCTTTCTTT.

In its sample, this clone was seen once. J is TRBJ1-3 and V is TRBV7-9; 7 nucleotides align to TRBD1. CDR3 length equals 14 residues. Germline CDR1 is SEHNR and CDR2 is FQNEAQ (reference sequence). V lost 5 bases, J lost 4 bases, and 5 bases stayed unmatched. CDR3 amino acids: CASSPTGPGNTIYF. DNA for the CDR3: TGTGCCAGCAGCCCGACAGGGCCGGGAAACACCATATATTTT.

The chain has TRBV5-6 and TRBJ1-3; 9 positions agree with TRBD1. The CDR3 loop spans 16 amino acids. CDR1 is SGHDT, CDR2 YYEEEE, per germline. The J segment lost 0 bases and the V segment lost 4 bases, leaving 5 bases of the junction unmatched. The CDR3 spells CASSRGQGISGNTIYF. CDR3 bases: TGTGCCAGCAGCCGGGGACAGGGAATCTCTGGAAACACCATATATTTT.

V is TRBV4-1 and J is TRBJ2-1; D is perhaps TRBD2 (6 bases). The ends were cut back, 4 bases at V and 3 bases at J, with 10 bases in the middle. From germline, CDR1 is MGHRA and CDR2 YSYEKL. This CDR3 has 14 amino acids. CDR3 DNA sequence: TGCGCCAGCAGCCGCTATAGCGGCTACAATGAGCAGTTCTTC. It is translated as CASSRYSGYNEQFF.

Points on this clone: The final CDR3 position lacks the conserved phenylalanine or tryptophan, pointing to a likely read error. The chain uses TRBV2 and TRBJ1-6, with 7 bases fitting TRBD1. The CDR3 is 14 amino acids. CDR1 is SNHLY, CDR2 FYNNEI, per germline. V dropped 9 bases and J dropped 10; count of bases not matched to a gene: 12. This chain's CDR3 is CARGIGTVLSPLHL. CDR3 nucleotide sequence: TGTGCCAGAGGGATCGGGACAGTCCTGTCACCCCTCCACCTT.

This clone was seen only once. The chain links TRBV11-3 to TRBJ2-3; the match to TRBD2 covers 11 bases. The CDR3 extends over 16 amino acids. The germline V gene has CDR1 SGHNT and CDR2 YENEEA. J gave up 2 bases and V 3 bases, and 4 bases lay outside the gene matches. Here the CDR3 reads CASSFGTSGHTDTQYF. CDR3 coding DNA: TGTGCCAGCAGCTTTGGGACTAGCGGACACACAGATACGCAGTATTTT.

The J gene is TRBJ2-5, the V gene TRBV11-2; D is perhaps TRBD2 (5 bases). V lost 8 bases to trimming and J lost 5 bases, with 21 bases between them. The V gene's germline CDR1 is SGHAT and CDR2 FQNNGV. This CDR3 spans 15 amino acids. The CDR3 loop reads CASGTFVGVRETQYF. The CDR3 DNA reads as TGTGCCAGCGGCACGTTTGTGGGAGTCCGGGAGACCCAGTACTTC. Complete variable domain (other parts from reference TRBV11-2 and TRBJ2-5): EAGVAQSPRYKIIEKRQSVAFWCNPISGHATLYWYQQILGQGPKLLIQFQNNGVVDDSQLPKDRFSAERLKGVDSTLKIQPAKLEDSAVYLCASGTFVGVRETQYFGPGTRLLVL.

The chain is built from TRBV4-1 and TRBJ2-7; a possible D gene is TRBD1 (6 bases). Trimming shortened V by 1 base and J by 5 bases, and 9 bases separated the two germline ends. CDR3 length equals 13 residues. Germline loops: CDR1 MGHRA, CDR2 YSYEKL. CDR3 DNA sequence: TGCGCCAGCAGCCAAGTGTCAGGGGACGAGCAGTACTTC. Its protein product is CASSQVSGDEQYF.

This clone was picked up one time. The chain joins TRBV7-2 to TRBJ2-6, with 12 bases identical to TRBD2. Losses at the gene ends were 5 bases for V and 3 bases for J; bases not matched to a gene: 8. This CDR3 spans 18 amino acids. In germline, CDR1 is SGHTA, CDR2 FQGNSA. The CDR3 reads CASSLLAGGPFGANVLTF. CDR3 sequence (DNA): TGTGCCAGCAGCCTTCTAGCGGGAGGGCCCTTTGGGGCCAACGTCCTGACTTTC.

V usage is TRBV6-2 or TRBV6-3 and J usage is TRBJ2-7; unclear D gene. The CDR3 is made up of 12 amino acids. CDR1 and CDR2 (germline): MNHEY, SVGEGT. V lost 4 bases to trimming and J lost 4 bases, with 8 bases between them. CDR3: CASSSTEYEQYF. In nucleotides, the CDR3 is TGTGCCAGCAGTTCAACAGAATACGAGCAGTACTTC.

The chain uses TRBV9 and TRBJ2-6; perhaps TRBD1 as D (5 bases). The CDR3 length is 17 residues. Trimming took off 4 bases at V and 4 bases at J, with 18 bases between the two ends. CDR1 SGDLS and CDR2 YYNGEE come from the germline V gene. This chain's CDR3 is CASSQNPKGPGANVLTF. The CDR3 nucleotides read TGTGCCAGCAGCCAAAACCCCAAGGGGCCAGGGGCCAACGTCCTGACTTTC. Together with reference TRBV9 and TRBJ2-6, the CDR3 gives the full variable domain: DSGVTQTPKHLITATGQRVTLRCSPRSGDLSVYWYQQSLDQGLQFLIQYYNGEERAKGNILERFSAQQFPDLHSELNLSSLELGDSALYFCASSQNPKGPGANVLTFGAGSRLTVL.

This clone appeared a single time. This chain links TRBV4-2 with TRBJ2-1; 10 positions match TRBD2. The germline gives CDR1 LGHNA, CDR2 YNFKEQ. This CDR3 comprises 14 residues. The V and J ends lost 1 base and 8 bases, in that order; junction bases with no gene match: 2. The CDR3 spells CASSQGLAGYEQFF. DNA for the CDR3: TGTGCCAGCAGCCAAGGACTAGCGGGTTATGAGCAGTTCTTC.

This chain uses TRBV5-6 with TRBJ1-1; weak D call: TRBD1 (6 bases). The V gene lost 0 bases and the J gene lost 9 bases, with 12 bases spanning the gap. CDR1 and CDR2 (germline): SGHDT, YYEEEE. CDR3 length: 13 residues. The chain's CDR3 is CASSLVFGTQAFF. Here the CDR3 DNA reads TGTGCCAGCAGCTTGGTGTTTGGGACACAAGCTTTCTTT.

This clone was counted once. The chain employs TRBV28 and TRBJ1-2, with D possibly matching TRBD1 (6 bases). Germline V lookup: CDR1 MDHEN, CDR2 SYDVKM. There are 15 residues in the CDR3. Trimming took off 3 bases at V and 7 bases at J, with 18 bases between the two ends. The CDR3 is CASSFRGLGALGYTF. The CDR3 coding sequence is TGTGCCAGCAGTTTCCGGGGGCTGGGGGCGCTTGGCTACACCTTC.

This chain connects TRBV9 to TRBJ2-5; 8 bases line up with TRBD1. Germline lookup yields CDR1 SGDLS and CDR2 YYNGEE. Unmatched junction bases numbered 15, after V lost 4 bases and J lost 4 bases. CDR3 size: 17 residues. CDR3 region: CASSLSWTGNMGETQYF. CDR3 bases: TGTGCCAGCAGCCTAAGCTGGACAGGGAATATGGGAGAGACCCAGTACTTC.

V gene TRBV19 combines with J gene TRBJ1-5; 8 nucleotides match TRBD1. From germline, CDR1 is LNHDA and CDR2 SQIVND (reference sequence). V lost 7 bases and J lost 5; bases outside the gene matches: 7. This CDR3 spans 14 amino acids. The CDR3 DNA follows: TGTGCCAGTAAGGACAGGGATGGGGATCAGCCCCAGCATTTT. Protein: CASKDRDGDQPQHF.

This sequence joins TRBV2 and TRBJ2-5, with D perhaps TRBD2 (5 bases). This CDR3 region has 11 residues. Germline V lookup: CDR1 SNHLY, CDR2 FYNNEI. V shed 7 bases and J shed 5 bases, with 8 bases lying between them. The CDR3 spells CASTSGETQYF. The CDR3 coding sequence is TGTGCCAGCACGTCGGGGGAGACCCAGTACTTC.

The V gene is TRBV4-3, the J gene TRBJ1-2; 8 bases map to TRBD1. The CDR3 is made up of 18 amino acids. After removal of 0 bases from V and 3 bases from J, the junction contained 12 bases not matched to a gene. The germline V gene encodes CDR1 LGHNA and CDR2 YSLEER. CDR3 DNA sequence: TGCGCCAGCAGCCAAGATAGAGACAGGGGACAACCATACTATGGCTACACCTTC. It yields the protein CASSQDRDRGQPYYGYTF.

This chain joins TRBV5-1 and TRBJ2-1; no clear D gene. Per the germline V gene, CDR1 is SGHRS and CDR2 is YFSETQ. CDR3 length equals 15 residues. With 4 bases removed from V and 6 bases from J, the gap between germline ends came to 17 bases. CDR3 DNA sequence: TGCGCCAGCAGCCCAACAGAACTATTAATCAATGAGCAGTTCTTC. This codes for CASSPTELLINEQFF.

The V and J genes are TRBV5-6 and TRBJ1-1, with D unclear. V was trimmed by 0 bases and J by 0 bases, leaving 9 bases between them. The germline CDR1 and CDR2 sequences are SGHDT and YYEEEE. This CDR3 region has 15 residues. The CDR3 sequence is CASSLVPNMNTEAFF. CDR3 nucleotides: TGTGCCAGCAGCTTGGTGCCGAATATGAACACTGAAGCTTTCTTT.

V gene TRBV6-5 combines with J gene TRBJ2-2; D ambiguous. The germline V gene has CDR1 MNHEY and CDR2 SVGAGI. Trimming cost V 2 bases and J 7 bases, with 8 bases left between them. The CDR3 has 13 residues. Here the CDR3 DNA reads TGTGCCAGCAGTTACCGGCGCGTCGGGGAGCTGTTTTTT. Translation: CASSYRRVGELFF.

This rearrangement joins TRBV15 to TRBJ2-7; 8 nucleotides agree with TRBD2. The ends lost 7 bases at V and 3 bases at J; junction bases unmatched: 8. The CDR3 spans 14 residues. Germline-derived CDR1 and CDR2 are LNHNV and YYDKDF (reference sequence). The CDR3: CATNSGTNLYEQYF. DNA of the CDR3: TGTGCCACCAATAGCGGGACTAATCTCTACGAGCAGTACTTC.

CDR3 nucleotide sequence: TGTGCCAGCTCAACACGCGACAGGGGCCAAGAGACCCAGTACTTC. Protein sequence: CASSTRDRGQETQYF. The V call is TRBV18, the J call TRBJ2-5, with 8 bases fitting TRBD1. Trimming at V came to 5 bases and at J to 1 base, leaving 6 bases not matched to a gene. From germline, CDR1 is KGHSH and CDR2 LQKENI. The CDR3 length is 15 residues.

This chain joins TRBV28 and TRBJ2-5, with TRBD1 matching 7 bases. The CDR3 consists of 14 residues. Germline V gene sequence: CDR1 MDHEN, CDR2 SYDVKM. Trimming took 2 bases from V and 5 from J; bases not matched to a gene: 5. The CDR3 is CASSLTGERETQYF. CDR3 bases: TGTGCCAGCAGTTTAACAGGGGAGAGGGAGACCCAGTACTTC.

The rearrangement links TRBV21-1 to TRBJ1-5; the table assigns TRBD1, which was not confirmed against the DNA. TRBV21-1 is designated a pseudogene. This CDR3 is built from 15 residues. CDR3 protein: CASSSRDRGNQPQHF. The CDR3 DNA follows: TGTGCCAGCAGCTCTCGGGACAGGGGAAATCAGCCCCAGCATTTT.

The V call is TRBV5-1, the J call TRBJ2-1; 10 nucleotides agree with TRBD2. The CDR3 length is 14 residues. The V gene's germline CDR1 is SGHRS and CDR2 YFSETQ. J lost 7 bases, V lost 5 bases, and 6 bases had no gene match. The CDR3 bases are TGCGCCAGCAGTCTAGCGGGAGTTAGTAATGAGCAGTTCTTC. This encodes CASSLAGVSNEQFF.

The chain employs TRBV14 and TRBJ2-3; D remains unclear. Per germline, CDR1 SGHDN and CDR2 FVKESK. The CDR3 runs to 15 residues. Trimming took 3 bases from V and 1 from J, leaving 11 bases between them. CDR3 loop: CASSHGVRGTDTQYF. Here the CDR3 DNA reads TGTGCCAGCAGCCACGGCGTCCGGGGCACAGATACGCAGTATTTT.

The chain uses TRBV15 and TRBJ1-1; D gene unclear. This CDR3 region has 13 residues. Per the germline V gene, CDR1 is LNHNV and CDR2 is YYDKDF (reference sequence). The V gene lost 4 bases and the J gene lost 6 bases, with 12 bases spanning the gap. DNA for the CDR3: TGTGCCACCAGCACTCGGACGTCAGCTGAAGCTTTCTTT. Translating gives CATSTRTSAEAFF.